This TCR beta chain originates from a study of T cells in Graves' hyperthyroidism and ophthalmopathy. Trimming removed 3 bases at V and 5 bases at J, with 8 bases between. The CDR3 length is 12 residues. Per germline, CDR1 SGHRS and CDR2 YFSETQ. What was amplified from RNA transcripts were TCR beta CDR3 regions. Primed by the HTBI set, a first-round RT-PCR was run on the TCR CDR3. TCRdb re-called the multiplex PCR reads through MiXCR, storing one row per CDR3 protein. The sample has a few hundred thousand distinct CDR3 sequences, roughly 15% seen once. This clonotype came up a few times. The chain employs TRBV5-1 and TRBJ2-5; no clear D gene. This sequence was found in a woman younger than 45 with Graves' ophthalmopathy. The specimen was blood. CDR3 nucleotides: TGCGCCAGCAGCTCAAGCAGCGAGACCCAGTACTTC. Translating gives CASSSSSETQYF.